This T cell receptor (beta chain) was captured in a study of blood T cell repertoires in COVID-19. Study overall: The analysed material was cDNA or gDNA that came from T cells, B-cell-depleted T cells, or PBMCs.

Self-reported history from a screening survey and questionnaire set each donor's cohort. Trimming removed 6 bases from V and 10 bases from J, with 16 bases in between. The CDR3 spans 13 residues. The repertoire was sequenced with immunoSEQ multiplex PCR; TCRdb's copy has only in-frame clones and lacks some. Altogether approximately 320,000 clones are present, 90% being singletons, with the ten largest covering 2.6%. The chain couples TRBV12-3 or TRBV12-4 to TRBJ2-1, with D perhaps TRBD2 (5 bases). Sequenced: PBMCs or T cells enriched from blood (not recorded which). The source is a man in his sixties who had recovered from COVID-19. The CDR3 loop is CASSLGDFREQFF. DNA of the CDR3: TGTGCCAGCAGCCTCGGGGATTTCAGGGAGCAGTTCTTC.